The 26 T cell receptor beta chains presented below share a single source sample, sequenced in a study of siplizumab effects on memory and regulatory T cells (dated by TCRdb to about 2019). Libraries were built with the immunoSEQ multiplex PCR assay. In its TCRdb copy, this immuneACCESS table keeps in-frame sequences only and misses some clones. Where compared with another copy, unresolved V genes explain less than half of these, and the others have no known cause. This sample lists some 99,000 clones; 92% were detected once. The ten largest clones add up to 0.65% to 0.9% of the sample. The sequencing input was Tregs sorted from blood. Every receptor here comes from a human donor in good health.

V is TRBV21-1 and J is TRBJ1-2; the D call in the table, TRBD1, was not verified against the DNA. TRBV21-1 is described as a pseudogene. This CDR3 has 12 residues. The CDR3 sequence is CASSGQGATYTF. As DNA, the CDR3 is TGTGCCAGCAGTGGACAGGGGGCCACCTACACCTTC.

This chain joins TRBV15 and TRBJ1-2, with D unresolved. This CDR3 contains 14 residues. Trimming stripped 3 bases from V and 0 bases from J, with 8 bases between. Germline CDR1 and CDR2: LNHNV and YYDKDF (reference sequence). The CDR3 DNA sequence: TGTGCCACCAGCAGGGCCCCATCTAACTATGGCTACACCTTC. The encoded protein is CATSRAPSNYGYTF.

The V call is TRBV5-4, the J call TRBJ2-7; possible D gene TRBD1, 6 bases. Trimming shortened V by 0 bases and J by 2 bases, and 15 bases separated the two germline ends. Germline values: CDR1 SGHNT, CDR2 YYREEE (reference sequence). The length of the CDR3 is 16 residues. CDR3 protein: CASSLAAGGRAYEQYF. For the CDR3, the DNA is TGTGCCAGCAGCTTGGCCGCTGGGGGCAGGGCCTACGAGCAGTACTTC.

The chain is built from TRBV19 and TRBJ2-6, with D hard to call. The V and J ends lost 9 bases and 1 base respectively, with 13 bases between them. This CDR3 has 15 amino acids. Germline-derived CDR1 and CDR2 are LNHDA and SQIVND (reference sequence). The CDR3: CASMARISGANVLTF. CDR3 DNA: TGTGCCAGCATGGCCAGGATATCTGGGGCCAACGTCCTGACTTTC.

The chain carries TRBV4-1 and TRBJ1-1; no clear D gene. Trimming removed 0 bases from V and 3 bases from J, with 8 bases in between. This CDR3 has 14 amino acids. Germline V gene sequence: CDR1 MGHRA, CDR2 YSYEKL. CDR3 amino acids: CASSQEGLYTEAFF. CDR3 coding DNA: TGCGCCAGCAGCCAAGAAGGGTTGTACACTGAAGCTTTCTTT.

The rearrangement joins TRBV2 to TRBJ2-7; D ambiguous. With 6 bases removed from V and 3 bases from J, the gap between germline ends came to 12 bases. This CDR3 is 13 amino acids long. Germline V gives CDR1 SNHLY, CDR2 FYNNEI. The CDR3: CASRKDGNYEQYF. The CDR3 DNA sequence: TGTGCCAGCAGGAAGGATGGTAACTACGAGCAGTACTTC.

This chain joins TRBV5-4 and TRBJ2-5; D perhaps matches TRBD1 (6 bases). CDR1 and CDR2 (germline): SGHNT, YYREEE (reference sequence). Between the trimmed V and J ends, which lost 5 bases and 5 bases, there was a span of 19 bases. CDR3 size: 15 residues. The CDR3 loop reads CASSSMQGRQETQYF. Here the CDR3 DNA reads TGTGCCAGCAGTTCCATGCAGGGGCGGCAGGAGACCCAGTACTTC.

The J gene is TRBJ1-2, the V gene TRBV7-2; TRBD1 aligns across 9 bases. CDR3 length equals 13 residues. The germline gives CDR1 SGHTA, CDR2 FQGNSA. The J segment lost 14 bases and the V segment lost 3 bases, leaving 10 bases of the junction unmatched. CDR3 nucleotides: TGTGCCAGCAGCTTGGATGCCGGGACAGGGAGGACCTTC. This gives the protein CASSLDAGTGRTF.

This rearrangement joins TRBV21-1 to TRBJ2-7; TRBD1, the table's D call, was not compared with the DNA. TRBV21-1 is a recognized pseudogene. The CDR3 extends over 17 amino acids. CDR3 coding DNA: TGTGCCAGCAGCAAAAGAAGGCCAGGGGGCGAGGTCTACGAGCAGTACTTC. Its protein product is CASSKRRPGGEVYEQYF.

This chain uses TRBV6-6 with TRBJ1-3, with TRBD1 matching 8 bases. In germline, CDR1 is MNHNY, CDR2 SVGAGI (reference sequence). After removal of 5 bases from V and 5 bases from J, the junction contained 5 bases not matched to a gene. The CDR3 runs to 14 residues. CDR3 coding DNA: TGTGCCAGCAGTCGGACAGGGCCGCGAAACACCATATATTTT. Translating gives CASSRTGPRNTIYF.

This chain uses TRBV29-1 with TRBJ2-3, with D perhaps matching TRBD1 or TRBD2 (5 bases each). V was cut by 6 bases and J by 4 bases, with 20 bases left in between. Germline CDR1 SQVTM, CDR2 ANQGSEA. CDR3 length: 15 amino acids. Here the CDR3 reads CSVAKGQRGADTQYF. CDR3 sequence (DNA): TGCAGCGTCGCCAAGGGGCAGAGAGGGGCAGATACGCAGTATTTT.

The chain uses TRBV6-5 and TRBJ2-7; no reliable D call. Deletions cut 4 bases from V and 3 bases from J, with 4 bases between. CDR1 is MNHEY and CDR2 is SVGAGI in the germline V gene. The CDR3 length is 11 residues. Here the CDR3 reads CASSSLYEQYF. The CDR3 DNA reads TGTGCCAGCAGTTCTCTCTACGAGCAGTACTTC.

V is TRBV7-9 and J is TRBJ1-4; 9 bases are shared with TRBD1. This CDR3 is built from 15 residues. Germline V gene data show CDR1 as SEHNR and CDR2 as FQNEAQ (reference sequence). Losses at the gene ends were 1 base for V and 5 bases for J; bases not matched to a gene: 2. The CDR3 sequence: CASSLGDRVNEKLFF. In nucleotides, the CDR3 is TGTGCCAGCAGCTTAGGGGACAGGGTAAATGAAAAACTGTTTTTT.

The table lists this clone with a count of one. The V call is TRBV7-2, the J call TRBJ2-2; D is uncertain. The V end was cut by 1 base, the J end by 5 bases, with 8 bases between. Looked up from germline, CDR1 is SGHTA and CDR2 is FQGNSA. CDR3 size: 14 residues. The DNA for the CDR3 is TGTGCCAGCAGCTTAGGACGCAGGACCGGGGAGCTGTTTTTT. Protein: CASSLGRRTGELFF. Filled out from reference TRBV7-2 and TRBJ2-2, the complete variable domain reads GAGVSQSPSNKVTEKGKDVELRCDPISGHTALYWYRQSLGQGLEFLIYFQGNSAPDKSGLPSDRFSAERTGGSVSTLTIQRTQQEDSAVYLCASSLGRRTGELFFGEGSRLTVL.

DNA of the CDR3: TGTGCCAGCTCACCGTACGGGGGTACTCACGAGCAGTACTTC. It encodes CASSPYGGTHEQYF. This chain uses TRBV18 with TRBJ2-7; possible D gene TRBD2, 6 bases. With 3 bases removed from V and 5 bases from J, the gap between germline ends came to 14 bases. Germline CDR1 KGHSH, CDR2 LQKENI. The CDR3 is made up of 14 amino acids.

The genes are TRBV7-2 and TRBJ2-7; TRBD1 matches 8 bases. CDR3 length equals 13 residues. After removal of 5 bases from V and 2 bases from J, the junction contained 2 bases not matched to a gene. Germline CDR1 and CDR2: SGHTA and FQGNSA. This chain's CDR3 is CASSKDRAYEQYF. The DNA of the CDR3 is TGTGCCAGCAGCAAGGACAGGGCCTACGAGCAGTACTTC.

This CDR3 reads CASKEGLYNEQFF. CDR3 coding DNA: TGTGCCAGCAAAGAGGGGCTCTACAATGAGCAGTTCTTC. The chain uses TRBV25-1 and TRBJ2-1; D assignment may be TRBD1 or TRBD2 (5 bases each). The germline V and J ends were trimmed by 7 bases and 3 bases, with 10 bases remaining between them. The CDR3 sequence is 13 residues long. The germline CDR1 and CDR2 sequences are MGHDK and SYGVNS.

V and J are TRBV5-6 and TRBJ2-3, with a weak D call TRBD1 (6 bases). V gave up 3 bases and J gave up 10 bases, with 9 bases separating them. There are 11 residues in the CDR3. CDR1 and CDR2 from the germline V gene are SGHDT and YYEEEE. CDR3 amino acids: CASSSGVAQYF. CDR3 sequence (DNA): TGTGCCAGCAGCTCAGGGGTCGCGCAGTATTTT.

The chain uses TRBV7-9 and TRBJ1-2; D not certain. The CDR3 is made up of 14 amino acids. Germline CDR1 SEHNR, CDR2 FQNEAQ (reference sequence). V was cut by 4 bases and J by 5 bases, with 14 bases left in between. CDR3 sequence: CASSYSGSRYGYTF. The CDR3, as DNA: TGTGCCAGCAGCTACTCTGGCAGTCGTTATGGCTACACCTTC. Together with reference TRBV7-9 and TRBJ1-2, the CDR3 gives the full variable domain: DTGVSQNPRHKITKRGQNVTFRCDPISEHNRLYWYRQTLGQGPEFLTYFQNEAQLEKSRLLSDRFSAERPKGSFSTLEIQRTEQGDSAMYLCASSYSGSRYGYTFGSGTRLTVV.

Only one count was recorded for this clone. This rearrangement joins TRBV7-9 to TRBJ1-2; D gene uncertain. The CDR3 runs 14 residues. The V end was cut by 5 bases, the J end by 5 bases, with 15 bases between. The germline V gene encodes CDR1 SEHNR and CDR2 FQNEAQ (reference sequence). The CDR3 nucleotides are TGTGCCAGCAGCCCGATAGGTCTGCCGTATGGCTACACCTTC. This gives the protein CASSPIGLPYGYTF.

V and J are TRBV27 and TRBJ2-3; the match to TRBD2 covers 10 bases. The trim removed 4 bases at V and 4 bases at J, leaving 5 bases unmatched. This CDR3 is 15 amino acids long. The germline V gene encodes CDR1 MNHEY and CDR2 SMNVEV (reference sequence). As DNA, the CDR3 is TGTGCCAGCAGTTCCCTAGCGGGAGTATCAGATACGCAGTATTTT. As protein: CASSSLAGVSDTQYF.

The rearrangement joins TRBV7-2 to TRBJ1-1; 7 positions agree with TRBD1. The CDR3 covers 14 residues. The ends lost 5 bases at V and 4 bases at J; junction bases unmatched: 7. CDR1 and CDR2 (germline): SGHTA, FQGNSA. The CDR3 protein is CASSKGQRFTEAFF. CDR3 nucleotide sequence: TGTGCCAGCAGCAAGGGACAGCGATTCACTGAAGCTTTCTTT.

The genes are TRBV7-2 and TRBJ1-6; D is uncertain. CDR3 length equals 15 residues. In germline, CDR1 is SGHTA, CDR2 FQGNSA. The V and J ends lost 5 bases and 5 bases respectively, with 13 bases between them. CDR3 bases: TGTGCCAGCAGCCCTCCCACAAGAGATAATTCACCCCTCCACTTT. Translated, it gives CASSPPTRDNSPLHF. The full variable domain, completed using reference TRBV7-2 and TRBJ1-6, is GAGVSQSPSNKVTEKGKDVELRCDPISGHTALYWYRQSLGQGLEFLIYFQGNSAPDKSGLPSDRFSAERTGGSVSTLTIQRTQQEDSAVYLCASSPPTRDNSPLHFGNGTRLTVT.

In this sample, this clone turned up once. The chain couples TRBV5-8 to TRBJ2-2; possible D gene TRBD1, 5 bases. The germline V and J ends were trimmed by 5 bases and 8 bases, with 22 bases remaining between them. Germline V CDR1 and CDR2: SGHTS, YDEGEE. This CDR3 is built from 16 residues. The CDR3 coding sequence is TGTGCCAGCAGGATCCACGCACAGGTGATAGGAGGGGAGCTGTTTTTT. It is translated as CASRIHAQVIGGELFF. Based on the CDR3 plus reference TRBV5-8 and TRBJ2-2, the full variable domain is EAGVTQSPTHLIKTRGQQATLRCSPISGHTSVYWYQQALGLGLQFLLWYDEGEERNRGNFPPRFSGRQFPNYSSELNVNALELEDSALYLCASRIHAQVIGGELFFGEGSRLTVL.

This clone was picked up one time. The chain employs TRBV23-1 and TRBJ1-1; a possible D gene is TRBD1 (5 bases). TRBV23-1 is an ORF; its function is uncertain. Trimming cost V 4 bases and J 5 bases, with 11 bases left between them. The CDR3 is 13 residues long. For the CDR3, the DNA is TGCGCCAGCAGTCGAATAGGGGTGACTGAAGCTTTCTTT. It yields the protein CASSRIGVTEAFF.

The chain recombines TRBV7-9 with TRBJ2-7, with 10 bases fitting TRBD1. The CDR3 loop spans 14 amino acids. V was pared by 5 bases and J by 3 bases, with 4 bases of the junction left unmatched. The germline V gene has CDR1 SEHNR and CDR2 FQNEAQ (reference sequence). The CDR3 DNA follows: TGTGCCAGCAGCATGGGGACAGGGGTCTACGAGCAGTACTTC. This sequence encodes CASSMGTGVYEQYF.